Below, 26 T cell receptor beta chains from the same sample are listed, as sequenced in a study of blood T cell repertoires in COVID-19. Libraries were prepared by immunoSEQ multiplex PCR; TCRdb keeps only in-frame clonotypes and omits some of them. The data contain fewer than 110,000 clones, around 89% of them singletons. Sample: peripheral blood. The receptors were gathered from a man aged 50-59 years with active or convalescent COVID-19.

This chain joins TRBV24-1 and TRBJ2-2; a possible D gene is TRBD1 (6 bases). Germline V gene lookup returns CDR1 KGHDR and CDR2 SFDVKD. The V end was cut by 4 bases, the J end by 5 bases, with 13 bases between. The CDR3 contains 15 residues. DNA for the CDR3: TGTGCCACCAGTGAGCAGGGACAAGGTACCGGGGAGCTGTTTTTT. This gives the protein CATSEQGQGTGELFF.

This clone was recorded a few times. The CDR3 sequence: CASTGAGTRAYEQYF. The CDR3 DNA reads as TGTGCCAGCACCGGTGCGGGGACTAGAGCTTACGAGCAGTACTTC. The rearrangement links TRBV6-5 to TRBJ2-7, with 8 nucleotides matching TRBD2. Germline CDR1 reads MNHEY; CDR2 reads SVGAGI. Germline trimming cut 7 bases from V and 4 bases from J; bases unmatched to any gene: 12. There are 15 residues in the CDR3.

V is TRBV3-1 (or the pseudogene TRBV3-2) and J is TRBJ1-1; 7 bases align to TRBD1. Per germline, CDR1 LGHDT and CDR2 YNNKEL (reference sequence). CDR3 length: 17 amino acids. Trimming took 6 bases from V and 0 from J; bases not matched to a gene: 13. CDR3 DNA: TGTGCCAGCAGAGATAGTGGAGGGGGCACGATGAACACTGAAGCTTTCTTT. Residues: CASRDSGGGTMNTEAFF.

The chain links TRBV28 to TRBJ2-7; 8 bases map to TRBD2. Losses at the gene ends were 7 bases for V and 0 bases for J; bases not matched to a gene: 8. CDR1 and CDR2 from the germline V gene are MDHEN and SYDVKM. CDR3 length: 15 amino acids. Here the CDR3 reads CASIRGGDSSYEQYF. The CDR3 region has the DNA TGTGCCAGCATCCGGGGGGGGGATAGCTCCTACGAGCAGTACTTC.

The chain couples TRBV30 to TRBJ1-5, with D possibly being TRBD1 (5 bases). The V end was cut by 4 bases, the J end by 1 base, with 8 bases between. Germline V CDR1 and CDR2: GTSNPN, SVGIG (reference sequence). The length of the CDR3 is 13 residues. The CDR3 coding sequence is TGTGCCTGGACGCCAGGGAGCAATCAGCCCCAGCATTTT. It codes for CAWTPGSNQPQHF.

The chain joins TRBV2 to TRBJ2-7; perhaps TRBD1 as D (6 bases). Germline V gives CDR1 SNHLY, CDR2 FYNNEI. The length of the CDR3 is 14 residues. The ends were cut back, 6 bases at V and 0 bases at J, with 12 bases in the middle. The CDR3 region is CASRPGHSSYEQYF. CDR3 DNA sequence: TGTGCCAGCAGACCGGGACATTCCTCCTACGAGCAGTACTTC.

The chain joins TRBV6-5 to TRBJ1-2; a weak D match, TRBD1 (6 bases). CDR1 MNHEY and CDR2 SVGAGI come from the germline V gene. The CDR3 has 13 amino acids. V dropped 6 bases and J dropped 8 bases, with 16 bases sitting between them. The CDR3 is CASRRGAVEGYTF. The CDR3 nucleotides are TGTGCCAGCAGGCGGGGGGCCGTAGAGGGCTACACCTTC.

The CDR3 loop reads CASSFGTSAYNEQFF. The CDR3 DNA is TGTGCCAGCAGTTTCGGGACTAGCGCGTACAATGAGCAGTTCTTC. The chain carries TRBV28 and TRBJ2-1, with 10 bases that match TRBD2. Germline V gene lookup returns CDR1 MDHEN and CDR2 SYDVKM. V shed 3 bases and J 4 bases; nucleotides not matched to a gene: 3. This CDR3 comprises 15 residues.

This rearrangement joins TRBV3-1 (or the pseudogene TRBV3-2) to TRBJ1-4; a weak D match, TRBD1 (6 bases). CDR1 and CDR2 (germline): LGHDT, YNNKEL (reference sequence). V was shortened by 1 base and J by 5 bases, with 14 bases between the two germline ends. The CDR3 is 16 amino acids. Written as DNA, the CDR3 is TGTGCCAGCAGCCAAGGGGGGCAGAGAGAGAATGAAAAACTGTTTTTT. This gives the protein CASSQGGQRENEKLFF.

CDR3 amino acids: CASSQRGGNGGELFF. CDR3 DNA sequence: TGTGCCAGCAGCCAAAGGGGCGGGAATGGCGGGGAGCTGTTTTTT. This chain uses TRBV3-1 (or the pseudogene TRBV3-2) with TRBJ2-2, with a possible D match to TRBD2 (6 bases). Trimming took off 2 bases at V and 7 bases at J, with 14 bases between the two ends. This CDR3 comprises 15 residues. Germline assignment: CDR1 LGHDT and CDR2 YNNKEL (reference sequence).

The chain employs TRBV18 and TRBJ2-5; perhaps TRBD2 as D (5 bases). The CDR3 consists of 13 residues. Germline V gene data show CDR1 as KGHSH and CDR2 as LQKENI. Trimming removed 5 bases from V and 7 bases from J, with 14 bases in between. CDR3 protein: CASSSGLGGTQYF. DNA of the CDR3: TGTGCCAGCTCATCAGGACTGGGCGGGACCCAGTACTTC.

This rearrangement joins TRBV6-6 to TRBJ1-1; 7 bases line up with TRBD1. Germline trimming cut 6 bases from V and 9 bases from J; bases unmatched to any gene: 16. Germline V lookup: CDR1 MNHNY, CDR2 SVGAGI (reference sequence). CDR3 size: 15 residues. The CDR3 reads CASSPHLNRRGQAFF. CDR3 DNA sequence: TGTGCCAGCAGCCCTCATCTAAACCGGAGGGGGCAAGCTTTCTTT.

The chain joins TRBV19 to TRBJ1-2; D may be TRBD1 (5 bases). The CDR3 is made up of 14 amino acids. Germline V lookup: CDR1 LNHDA, CDR2 SQIVND (reference sequence). Trimming cost V 3 bases and J 1 base, with 9 bases left between them. DNA of the CDR3: TGTGCCAGTAGTATCCTGACAGTTAACTATGGCTACACCTTC. This encodes CASSILTVNYGYTF.

Only one count was recorded for this clone. V is TRBV13 and J is TRBJ2-2, with a weak D call TRBD2 (6 bases). CDR3 size: 16 residues. Germline V lookup: CDR1 PRHDT, CDR2 FYEKMQ (reference sequence). Trimming took off 3 bases at V and 3 bases at J, with 14 bases between the two ends. The CDR3 DNA follows: TGTGCCAGCAGCTTGGGACTCTTTTACGACACCGGGGAGCTGTTTTTT. This translates into CASSLGLFYDTGELFF. Using reference TRBV13 and TRBJ2-2 for the parts outside the CDR3, the full variable domain is AAGVIQSPRHLIKEKRETATLKCYPIPRHDTVYWYQQGPGQDPQFLISFYEKMQSDKGSIPDRFSAQQFSDYHSELNMSSLELGDSALYFCASSLGLFYDTGELFFGEGSRLTVL.

The CDR3 DNA sequence: TGTGCCAGCAGCTCTAGCGGGAGGGTGGATGAGCAGTTCTTC. Protein: CASSSSGRVDEQFF. The rearrangement uses TRBV7-2 and TRBJ2-1; 12 bases are shared with TRBD2. J lost 8 bases, V lost 4 bases, and 3 bases had no gene match. Germline CDR1 reads SGHTA; CDR2 reads FQGNSA. The CDR3 totals 14 residues.

The chain is built from TRBV10-3 and TRBJ2-7; 10 nucleotides align to TRBD2. J was trimmed by 6 bases and V by 6 bases; bases with no gene match: 8. In germline, CDR1 is ENHRY, CDR2 SYGVKD. This CDR3 has 14 amino acids. The CDR3 region is CAISPLAGVAEQYF. The CDR3 nucleotides read TGTGCCATCAGCCCCCTAGCGGGAGTTGCCGAGCAGTACTTC.

V and J are TRBV2 and TRBJ1-2; 7 nucleotides line up with TRBD1. V trimming: 11 bases; J trimming: 2 bases; junction bases outside the gene matches: 8. In germline, CDR1 is SNHLY, CDR2 FYNNEI. The CDR3 runs 13 residues. CDR3 in amino acids: CAGRGGRNYGYTF. CDR3 bases: TGTGCCGGCCGAGGGGGCAGAAACTATGGCTACACCTTC.

The CDR3 DNA reads TGCGCCAGCAGCTTGATGGGACTAGCGGGAGTGGCAGATACGCAGTATTTT. Amino acid sequence: CASSLMGLAGVADTQYF. This chain joins TRBV5-1 and TRBJ2-3, with TRBD2 identical over 14 bases. Germline lookup yields CDR1 SGHRS and CDR2 YFSETQ. This CDR3 has 17 residues. Germline trimming cut 1 base from V and 4 bases from J; bases unmatched to any gene: 5.

This clone was seen more than once but under ten times. This chain links TRBV5-1 with TRBJ1-5; a possible D gene is TRBD1 (6 bases). The CDR3 has 16 residues. Germline CDR1 and CDR2: SGHRS and YFSETQ. V was pared by 4 bases and J by 1 base, with 15 bases between. The CDR3 nucleotides are TGCGCCAGCAGCCCACTCGGGAGGGGGAGCAATCAGCCCCAGCATTTT. This sequence encodes CASSPLGRGSNQPQHF.

The chain couples TRBV30 to TRBJ2-7, with TRBD2 matching 7 bases. J lost 5 bases, V lost 2 bases, and 6 bases had no gene match. The CDR3 has 13 amino acids. The germline V gene encodes CDR1 GTSNPN and CDR2 SVGIG (reference sequence). CDR3 in amino acids: CAWSPSLANEQYF. The DNA for the CDR3 is TGTGCCTGGAGTCCCTCACTAGCGAACGAGCAGTACTTC.

The rearrangement joins TRBV6-5 to TRBJ2-2; 7 nucleotides agree with TRBD2. V shed 0 bases, J shed 6 bases, and the junction held 4 bases outside the gene matches. Germline CDR1 MNHEY, CDR2 SVGAGI. The CDR3 extends over 15 amino acids. CDR3 protein: CASSYSAGVPGELFF. The CDR3 region has the DNA TGTGCCAGCAGTTACTCCGCGGGAGTCCCCGGGGAGCTGTTTTTT.

V usage is TRBV30 and J usage is TRBJ2-7; D unresolved. Between the trimmed V and J ends, which lost 1 base and 4 bases, there was a span of 5 bases. The CDR3 length is 11 residues. Germline V CDR1 and CDR2: GTSNPN, SVGIG (reference sequence). The CDR3 DNA follows: TGTGCCTGGAGTGATACTTACGAGCAGTACTTC. It specifies CAWSDTYEQYF.

The CDR3 bases are TGTGCCAGCTCACCACCGAGTGGGGCCAACGTCCTGACTTTC. Translated, it gives CASSPPSGANVLTF. This chain connects TRBV18 to TRBJ2-6; unclear D gene. CDR1 and CDR2 from the germline V gene are KGHSH and LQKENI. This CDR3 contains 14 residues. V was trimmed by 0 bases and J by 3 bases, leaving 3 bases between them.

The chain carries TRBV19 and TRBJ2-7; D is unresolved. This CDR3 has 12 amino acids. Looked up from germline, CDR1 is LNHDA and CDR2 is SQIVND (reference sequence). V was trimmed by 3 bases and J by 5 bases, leaving 8 bases between them. CDR3 sequence reads: CASSISGHEQYF. The DNA of the CDR3 is TGTGCCAGTAGTATTTCTGGCCACGAGCAGTACTTC.

This chain uses TRBV18 with TRBJ1-6, with D maybe TRBD1 (6 bases). CDR3 length: 15 residues. CDR1 is KGHSH, CDR2 LQKENI, per germline. V shed 1 base and J shed 7 bases, with 11 bases lying between them. In DNA, the CDR3 is TGTGCCAGCTCACCACAAGAGGACAGAAATTCACCCCTCCACTTT. Residues: CASSPQEDRNSPLHF.

This chain uses TRBV4-3 with TRBJ2-7, with 13 bases that match TRBD2. The CDR3 spans 15 residues. The V gene end was trimmed by 4 bases and the J gene end by 5 bases; junction bases not matched to a gene: 5. From germline, CDR1 is LGHNA and CDR2 YSLEER. The CDR3 loop reads CASSLGTSGTDEQYF. Here the CDR3 DNA reads TGCGCCAGCAGCCTCGGGACTAGCGGGACCGACGAGCAGTACTTC.